The source of this T cell receptor beta chain is a study of early T cells in non-severe SARS-CoV-2 infection. About the study: From unsorted whole blood, bulk RNA was sequenced, and the chains remained unpaired.

Concerning this clonotype: Its antigen is still unknown.

V gave up 6 bases and J gave up 0 bases, with 11 bases separating them. CDR1 is DFQATT, CDR2 SNEGSKA, per germline (reference sequence). The CDR3 is 14 amino acids. Individual cDNA molecules carried attached unique molecular identifiers. TCRdb itself ran the 5' RACE reads through MiXCR, one entry per CDR3 protein. The repertoire includes about 97,000 distinct CDR3 sequences, 9.5% to 12% of them detected once, and approximately 4.7% sits in the top ten. Study-level points and caveats: The matching step, a VDJdb search, favored anti-spike CD8 responses and missed private and CD4 specificities.

The receptor was isolated from an adult who was a healthcare worker with PCR-confirmed SARS-CoV-2 infection or an uninfected control (not recorded which). The V gene is TRBV20-1, the J gene TRBJ1-4; D ambiguous. Material: whole blood, obtained at baseline. The CDR3 protein is CSAREVATNEKLFF. CDR3 DNA sequence: TGCAGTGCGCGTGAGGTTGCAACTAATGAAAAACTGTTTTTT.